Following are 19 T cell receptor beta chains from one sample sequenced in a study of shared T cell receptors in the human thymus. Assay: immunoSEQ multiplex PCR; the TCRdb copy retains only in-frame clones and omits some. The table records roughly 550,000 clones, 75% to 80% of them present only once. The sample was also linked to a second study, of human thymus T cells.

The sample was thymocytes. The receptors stem from a boy under two years old with a congenital heart defect.

The V and J genes are TRBV18 and TRBJ2-2; no reliable D call. The CDR3 consists of 11 residues. Germline V lookup: CDR1 KGHSH, CDR2 LQKENI. Trimming left V 5 bases short and J 6 bases short, with 4 bases between. CDR3 DNA: TGTGCCAGCTCATCGGCCGGGGAGCTGTTTTTT. It translates to CASSSAGELFF. The full variable domain, completed using reference TRBV18 and TRBJ2-2, is NAGVMQNPRHLVRRRGQEARLRCSPMKGHSHVYWYRQLPEEGLKFMVYLQKENIIDESGMPKERFSAEFPKEGPSILRIQQVVRGDSAAYFCASSSAGELFFGEGSRLTVL.

The V gene is TRBV4-3, the J gene TRBJ2-6, with D unclear. V gave up 0 bases and J gave up 0 bases, with 6 bases separating them. This CDR3 contains 16 residues. Germline V gene sequence: CDR1 LGHNA, CDR2 YSLEER. CDR3 loop: CASSQDMASGANVLTF. Written as DNA, the CDR3 is TGCGCCAGCAGCCAAGATATGGCCTCTGGGGCCAACGTCCTGACTTTC.

This chain uses TRBV7-3 with TRBJ2-1, with D possibly TRBD2 on 6 matching bases. The germline V gene has CDR1 SGHTA and CDR2 FQGTGA. The CDR3 length is 14 residues. Between the trimmed V and J ends, which lost 5 bases and 0 bases, there was a span of 8 bases. Here the CDR3 DNA reads TGTGCCAGCAGCAGGAGGGGCTCCTACAATGAGCAGTTCTTC. Its translation is CASSRRGSYNEQFF.

This chain joins TRBV27 and TRBJ1-3; TRBD1 might be the D (5 bases). Per germline, CDR1 MNHEY and CDR2 SMNVEV (reference sequence). The CDR3 totals 15 residues. V lost 5 bases and J lost 2, with 13 bases in between. The CDR3 DNA reads as TGTGCCAGCAGTCCCACGCGGGGGACTGGAAACACCATATATTTT. Protein sequence: CASSPTRGTGNTIYF.

The CDR3 nucleotides read TGTGCCAGCAGCGTAGGTGGTTATCGGGACACCGGGGAGCTGTTTTTT. Its protein is CASSVGGYRDTGELFF. This sequence joins TRBV9 and TRBJ2-2; D ambiguous. Trimming took off 0 bases at V and 3 bases at J, with 12 bases between the two ends. The CDR3 length is 16 residues. CDR1 and CDR2 (germline): SGDLS, YYNGEE.

The chain recombines TRBV11-2 with TRBJ2-7; D gene ambiguous. The germline gives CDR1 SGHAT, CDR2 FQNNGV. V lost 0 bases to trimming and J lost 4 bases, with 10 bases between them. There are 14 residues in the CDR3. This CDR3 reads CASSLERNPYEQYF. The CDR3 nucleotides read TGTGCCAGCAGCTTAGAGAGAAACCCGTACGAGCAGTACTTC. Full variable domain (remainder filled in from reference TRBV11-2 and TRBJ2-7): EAGVAQSPRYKIIEKRQSVAFWCNPISGHATLYWYQQILGQGPKLLIQFQNNGVVDDSQLPKDRFSAERLKGVDSTLKIQPAKLEDSAVYLCASSLERNPYEQYFGPGTRLTVT.

The chain uses TRBV7-4 and TRBJ2-1, with TRBD2 matching 10 bases. CDR1 SGHVT and CDR2 SQSDAQ come from the germline V gene. The CDR3 is made up of 21 amino acids. V lost 4 bases to trimming and J lost 0 bases; unmatched junction nucleotides: 18. CDR3 region: CASSSPGRLAGRLFSYNEQFF. The CDR3 DNA follows: TGTGCCAGCAGCTCCCCGGGTCGACTAGCGGGCCGACTCTTCTCCTACAATGAGCAGTTCTTC.

V and J are TRBV4-2 and TRBJ2-7; 7 bases align to TRBD2. Germline assignment: CDR1 LGHNA and CDR2 YNFKEQ. V lost 2 bases and J lost 4; bases outside the gene matches: 14. This CDR3 contains 17 residues. As DNA, the CDR3 is TGTGCCAGCAGCCAAATCCCTCTGGGGGGGGATACTTACGAGCAGTACTTC. Encoded protein: CASSQIPLGGDTYEQYF.

The rearrangement links TRBV9 to TRBJ2-7; 15 bases are shared with TRBD2. CDR3 length: 23 residues. The trim removed 4 bases at V and 0 bases at J, leaving 23 bases unmatched. The germline CDR1 and CDR2 sequences are SGDLS and YYNGEE. CDR3 region: CASSPPGLAGGGVSQESSYEQYF. CDR3 bases: TGTGCCAGCAGCCCACCGGGACTAGCGGGAGGAGGGGTGTCTCAAGAAAGCTCCTACGAGCAGTACTTC.

The chain recombines TRBV14 with TRBJ2-7; D possibly corresponds to TRBD1 (5 bases). Germline assignment: CDR1 SGHDN and CDR2 FVKESK. V shed 4 bases and J shed 5 bases, with 18 bases lying between them. The CDR3 extends over 15 amino acids. The CDR3 sequence is CASSPQDYRPHEQYF. CDR3 nucleotides: TGTGCCAGCAGCCCCCAAGATTACAGGCCGCACGAGCAGTACTTC.

The chain joins TRBV4-2 to TRBJ2-7, with D tentatively TRBD2 (5 bases). The V gene's germline CDR1 is LGHNA and CDR2 YNFKEQ. The CDR3 is made up of 18 amino acids. The germline V and J ends were trimmed by 0 bases and 7 bases, with 25 bases remaining between them. DNA for the CDR3: TGTGCCAGCAGCCAAGAGATGCGAGGCCCCCCGGGATGGAGGGAGCAGTACTTC. Translated: CASSQEMRGPPGWREQYF.

The V gene is TRBV4-2, the J gene TRBJ2-3; 11 bases match TRBD1. The CDR3 extends over 16 amino acids. The ends lost 3 bases at V and 6 bases at J; junction bases unmatched: 8. In germline, CDR1 is LGHNA, CDR2 YNFKEQ. The CDR3 coding sequence is TGTGCCAGCAGCCAGGCCCGGACAGGGGGCGGCGATACGCAGTATTTT. Translation: CASSQARTGGGDTQYF.

CDR3 amino acids: CASSQDGQAANQDNEQFF. The CDR3 DNA reads as TGCGCCAGCAGCCAAGATGGGCAGGCTGCCAACCAGGACAATGAGCAGTTCTTC. The chain has TRBV4-1 and TRBJ2-1; D gene uncertain. V was trimmed by 0 bases and J by 5 bases, leaving 20 bases between them. Germline V gives CDR1 MGHRA, CDR2 YSYEKL. This CDR3 spans 18 amino acids.

This clone turned up a few times. This chain links TRBV2 with TRBJ1-4, with 7 bases that match TRBD1. The CDR3 spans 13 residues. The V segment lost 5 bases and the J segment 10 bases; nucleotides outside the gene matches: 7. Germline V lookup: CDR1 SNHLY, CDR2 FYNNEI. CDR3 nucleotides: TGTGCCAGCAGTACAGGGGAACGGGGAAAACTGTTTTTT. Translated, it gives CASSTGERGKLFF.

V usage is TRBV27 and J usage is TRBJ1-2, with a possible D match to TRBD1 (5 bases). Germline V gene lookup returns CDR1 MNHEY and CDR2 SMNVEV (reference sequence). The CDR3 covers 17 residues. V was shortened by 5 bases and J by 0 bases, with 19 bases between the two germline ends. CDR3 loop: CASSANPGTIANYGYTF. The DNA for the CDR3 is TGTGCCAGCAGTGCCAATCCCGGGACTATAGCTAACTATGGCTACACCTTC.

The genes are TRBV4-2 and TRBJ2-2, with 8 positions matching TRBD2. V gave up 3 bases and J gave up 1 base; unmatched junction bases: 16. The CDR3 covers 20 residues. Germline CDR1 reads LGHNA; CDR2 reads YNFKEQ. CDR3 coding DNA: TGTGCCAGCAGCCATTTGGCCCCTAACGGGAGGGCCCTGAACACCGGGGAGCTGTTTTTT. Translated, it gives CASSHLAPNGRALNTGELFF.

CDR3 protein: CASSIGRLAGGDNEQFF. In nucleotides, the CDR3 is TGTGCCAGTAGTATTGGAAGACTAGCGGGGGGTGACAATGAGCAGTTCTTC. This chain uses TRBV19 with TRBJ2-1, with 13 nucleotides matching TRBD2. CDR3 length: 17 residues. Germline CDR1 reads LNHDA; CDR2 reads SQIVND (reference sequence). V lost 3 bases and J lost 5; bases outside the gene matches: 7. Full variable domain (missing parts from reference TRBV19 and TRBJ2-1): DGGITQSPKYLFRKEGQNVTLSCEQNLNHDAMYWYRQDPGQGLRLIYYSQIVNDFQKGDIAEGYSVSREKKESFPLTVTSAQKNPTAFYLCASSIGRLAGGDNEQFFGPGTRLTVL.

The rearrangement uses TRBV28 and TRBJ2-7, with 10 bases that match TRBD1. The CDR3 sequence is 15 residues long. Losses at the gene ends were 2 bases for V and 3 bases for J; bases not matched to a gene: 4. CDR1 is MDHEN, CDR2 SYDVKM, per germline. The CDR3 sequence: CASSLGGDRGYEQYF. CDR3 coding DNA: TGTGCCAGCAGTTTAGGAGGGGACAGGGGCTACGAGCAGTACTTC.

The chain joins TRBV9 to TRBJ1-1, with D possibly TRBD1 on 5 matching bases. Trimming removed 6 bases from V and 4 bases from J, with 19 bases in between. The germline gives CDR1 SGDLS, CDR2 YYNGEE. CDR3 length: 15 residues. The CDR3 here is CASTEAGSRGTEAFF. CDR3 DNA sequence: TGTGCCAGCACCGAGGCAGGGTCAAGGGGCACTGAAGCTTTCTTT.